One and the same sample provided the 25 T cell receptor beta chains below, sequenced in a study of cytomegalovirus exposure and HLA in healthy donors. The PCR had 60 Vbeta and 13 Jbeta primers. The data were produced by immunoSEQ multiplex PCR, yet TCRdb's version contains in-frame clones alone and is incomplete. The repertoire includes over 150,000 clones, approximately 81% of them detected once, and over 2% sits in the top ten. The specimen sequenced was PBMCs. These TCRs come from a woman in her 30s in good health and CMV-seronegative.

The genes are TRBV13 and TRBJ2-5, with 9 bases fitting TRBD2. This CDR3 has 15 amino acids. The germline V gene encodes CDR1 PRHDT and CDR2 FYEKMQ (reference sequence). The V gene end was trimmed by 3 bases and the J gene end by 5 bases; junction bases not matched to a gene: 7. The CDR3 sequence is CASSFGGGAGETQYF. CDR3 DNA sequence: TGTGCCAGCAGCTTCGGCGGGGGGGCCGGGGAGACCCAGTACTTC.

This clone was observed once. This chain links TRBV7-9 with TRBJ2-7; D call uncertain. V was cut by 3 bases and J by 7 bases, with 7 bases left in between. The length of the CDR3 is 11 residues. Germline V gene lookup returns CDR1 SEHNR and CDR2 FQNEAQ (reference sequence). The CDR3 DNA is TGTGCCAGCAGCTTGTCCTTGGAGCAGTACTTC. Translated, it gives CASSLSLEQYF.

This chain joins TRBV5-1 and TRBJ2-7; 11 bases match TRBD2. Trimming cost V 4 bases and J 0 bases; bases outside gene matches: 3. Germline V lookup: CDR1 SGHRS, CDR2 YFSETQ. CDR3 size: 15 residues. The CDR3 sequence is CASSRSGGASYEQYF. The CDR3 nucleotides read TGCGCCAGCAGCCGTAGCGGGGGGGCCTCCTACGAGCAGTACTTC.

This clone appeared a few times. The J gene is TRBJ2-7, the V gene TRBV30; TRBD1 matches 7 bases. The CDR3 has 14 residues. Germline-derived CDR1 and CDR2 are GTSNPN and SVGIG (reference sequence). With V trimmed by 3 bases and J by 4 bases, 9 bases remained unmatched. CDR3 nucleotides: TGTGCCTGGAGCGAGAGGGGACAGCTATACGAGCAGTACTTC. Its protein product is CAWSERGQLYEQYF.

The rearrangement joins TRBV28 to TRBJ2-7; D is possibly TRBD1 (6 bases). The CDR3 spans 11 residues. The V gene's germline CDR1 is MDHEN and CDR2 SYDVKM. Trimming left V 7 bases short and J 7 bases short, with 11 bases between. CDR3 region: CASTLRGEQYF. DNA of the CDR3: TGTGCCAGCACTCTTAGGGGGGAGCAGTACTTC.

The chain uses TRBV19 and TRBJ2-1; 8 bases line up with TRBD1. There are 14 residues in the CDR3. CDR1 LNHDA and CDR2 SQIVND come from the germline V gene (reference sequence). Trimming took 3 bases from V and 4 from J; bases not matched to a gene: 2. CDR3 DNA sequence: TGTGCCAGTAGTATCCAGGGGGCGTACAATGAGCAGTTCTTC. It is translated as CASSIQGAYNEQFF.

The chain is built from TRBV28 and TRBJ2-2; maybe TRBD1 (6 bases). This CDR3 comprises 14 residues. Germline CDR1 and CDR2: MDHEN and SYDVKM. Between the trimmed V and J ends, which lost 9 bases and 0 bases, there was a span of 11 bases. Written as DNA, the CDR3 is TGTGCCAGTGAACAGGGTCCGAACACCGGGGAGCTGTTTTTT. As protein: CASEQGPNTGELFF. The whole variable domain, filled in from reference TRBV28 and TRBJ2-2, reads DVKVTQSSRYLVKRTGEKVFLECVQDMDHENMFWYRQDPGLGLRLIYFSYDVKMKEKGDIPEGYSVSREKKERFSLILESASTNQTSMYLCASEQGPNTGELFFGEGSRLTVL.

The V call is TRBV7-2, the J call TRBJ1-1; TRBD1 matches at 8 bases. V lost 1 base, J lost 10 bases, and 8 bases stayed unmatched. The CDR3 sequence is 14 residues long. CDR1 is SGHTA and CDR2 is FQGNSA in the germline V gene. The CDR3 region has the DNA TGTGCCAGCAGCTTAGAGGGAGCAGGGGGCAGAGCTTTCTTT. It codes for CASSLEGAGGRAFF.

The rearrangement joins TRBV27 to TRBJ2-5; 9 bases line up with TRBD1. The V gene end was trimmed by 7 bases and the J gene end by 5 bases; junction bases not matched to a gene: 8. This CDR3 is built from 14 residues. The V gene's germline CDR1 is MNHEY and CDR2 SMNVEV (reference sequence). The CDR3 region is CASKPQGAGETQYF. The CDR3 nucleotides are TGTGCCAGCAAACCACAGGGGGCAGGTGAGACCCAGTACTTC.

The rearrangement joins TRBV9 to TRBJ2-7, with 10 nucleotides matching TRBD1. V lost 3 bases and J lost 5; bases outside the gene matches: 8. Germline V gene lookup returns CDR1 SGDLS and CDR2 YYNGEE. The CDR3 spans 15 residues. The CDR3 spells CASSGRDRGIHEQYF. Here the CDR3 DNA reads TGTGCCAGCAGCGGCCGGGACAGGGGAATCCACGAGCAGTACTTC.

V is TRBV9 and J is TRBJ1-2, with no clear D. Germline V lookup: CDR1 SGDLS, CDR2 YYNGEE. Deletions cut 4 bases from V and 4 bases from J, with 14 bases between. The CDR3 runs 14 residues. This CDR3 reads CASSLLNAGYGYTF. Written as DNA, the CDR3 is TGTGCCAGCAGCCTTCTAAATGCCGGCTATGGCTACACCTTC. Complete variable domain (other parts from reference TRBV9 and TRBJ1-2): DSGVTQTPKHLITATGQRVTLRCSPRSGDLSVYWYQQSLDQGLQFLIQYYNGEERAKGNILERFSAQQFPDLHSELNLSSLELGDSALYFCASSLLNAGYGYTFGSGTRLTVV.

The chain has TRBV28 and TRBJ2-7; TRBD1 agrees at 8 bases. CDR1 MDHEN and CDR2 SYDVKM come from the germline V gene. Germline trimming cut 5 bases from V and 2 bases from J; bases unmatched to any gene: 11. The CDR3 length is 16 residues. CDR3 amino acids: CASSDPGGLATYEQYF. Here the CDR3 DNA reads TGTGCCAGCAGTGACCCAGGGGGCCTGGCTACCTACGAGCAGTACTTC.

This clone was counted once. The chain employs TRBV28 and TRBJ2-1; D not certain. Germline V lookup: CDR1 MDHEN, CDR2 SYDVKM. The V gene lost 5 bases and the J gene lost 6 bases, with 8 bases spanning the gap. The CDR3 has 12 residues. The CDR3 DNA reads as TGTGCCAGCAGTGTCCTATTCAATGAGCAGTTCTTC. This gives the protein CASSVLFNEQFF.

The chain carries TRBV7-9 and TRBJ2-7, with 8 bases lining up with TRBD1. The CDR3 loop spans 16 amino acids. Germline assignment: CDR1 SEHNR and CDR2 FQNEAQ (reference sequence). V was pared by 5 bases and J by 5 bases, with 14 bases of the junction left unmatched. The CDR3 region is CASSKGQGRVEDEQYF. CDR3 nucleotides: TGTGCCAGCAGCAAAGGACAGGGAAGGGTGGAAGACGAGCAGTACTTC.

The chain uses TRBV7-2 and TRBJ2-2; D remains ambiguous. The CDR3 length is 13 residues. Trimming cost V 6 bases and J 3 bases, with 8 bases left between them. Germline V CDR1 and CDR2: SGHTA, FQGNSA. CDR3 amino acids: CASSPRDTGELFF. The DNA for the CDR3 is TGTGCCAGCAGTCCTCGGGACACCGGGGAGCTGTTTTTT.

The genes are TRBV9 and TRBJ2-3, with D perhaps matching TRBD1 (6 bases). Germline CDR1 reads SGDLS; CDR2 reads YYNGEE. V lost 4 bases and J 4 bases, leaving 10 bases between the germline ends. The CDR3 has 13 residues. Here the CDR3 reads CASSPQGPDTQYF. CDR3 nucleotide sequence: TGTGCCAGCAGCCCGCAGGGGCCAGATACGCAGTATTTT. Looking up the rest from reference TRBV9 and TRBJ2-3 gives the full variable domain: DSGVTQTPKHLITATGQRVTLRCSPRSGDLSVYWYQQSLDQGLQFLIQYYNGEERAKGNILERFSAQQFPDLHSELNLSSLELGDSALYFCASSPQGPDTQYFGPGTRLTVL.

The rearrangement uses TRBV5-1 and TRBJ2-1; TRBD2 matches at 10 bases. The V and J ends lost 0 bases and 8 bases, in that order; junction bases with no gene match: 5. Looked up from germline, CDR1 is SGHRS and CDR2 is YFSETQ. The CDR3 runs 15 residues. CDR3 DNA sequence: TGCGCCAGCAGCTTGGTCGGGACTAGCGTTCATGAGCAGTTCTTC. Protein: CASSLVGTSVHEQFF.

Turning to this clone: The same CDR3 can be traced to other DNA sequences in this sample. The CDR3 sequence: CASSLDRGLSYEQYF. CDR3 sequence (DNA): TGTGCCAGTAGTCTGGACAGGGGGCTCTCCTACGAGCAGTACTTC. The chain recombines TRBV19 with TRBJ2-7; 11 bases align to TRBD1. The junction had 3 bases not matched to a gene; V was cut back by 5 bases and J by 0 bases. The V gene's germline CDR1 is LNHDA and CDR2 SQIVND (reference sequence). The CDR3 has 15 residues.

A single count supports this clone. The chain employs TRBV5-1 and TRBJ2-3; a weak D match, TRBD2 (5 bases). The V gene's germline CDR1 is SGHRS and CDR2 YFSETQ. Trimming pared 2 bases from V and 1 base from J, leaving 17 bases between. The CDR3 runs 17 residues. The CDR3 DNA reads as TGCGCCAGCAGCTTCGGGGATATCGCTGGGGGCACAGATACGCAGTATTTT. Residues: CASSFGDIAGGTDTQYF.

The V call is TRBV7-2, the J call TRBJ2-5; D possibly corresponds to TRBD2 (6 bases). CDR1 is SGHTA, CDR2 FQGNSA, per germline. The CDR3 sequence is 15 residues long. V lost 4 bases, J lost 5 bases, and 17 bases lay in between. CDR3 DNA: TGTGCCAGCAGCTCGAGCCTCCTAGCGTGGGAGACCCAGTACTTC. Translation: CASSSSLLAWETQYF. The full variable domain, with the rest looked up from reference TRBV7-2 and TRBJ2-5, is GAGVSQSPSNKVTEKGKDVELRCDPISGHTALYWYRQSLGQGLEFLIYFQGNSAPDKSGLPSDRFSAERTGGSVSTLTIQRTQQEDSAVYLCASSSSLLAWETQYFGPGTRLLVL.

The genes are TRBV5-1 and TRBJ2-1; TRBD1 might be the D (5 bases). This CDR3 is 14 amino acids long. The V gene's germline CDR1 is SGHRS and CDR2 YFSETQ. Trimming took off 0 bases at V and 3 bases at J, with 7 bases between the two ends. The CDR3 protein is CASSLEDIYNEQFF. DNA of the CDR3: TGCGCCAGCAGCTTGGAGGACATCTACAATGAGCAGTTCTTC.

The V call is TRBV6-5, the J call TRBJ1-5; 7 nucleotides agree with TRBD1. Germline-derived CDR1 and CDR2 are MNHEY and SVGAGI. Germline trimming cut 0 bases from V and 6 bases from J; bases unmatched to any gene: 2. The CDR3 consists of 14 residues. The CDR3 protein is CASSYSRDSQPQHF. The CDR3 DNA reads TGTGCCAGCAGTTACTCGAGGGACAGTCAGCCCCAGCATTTT.

The chain uses TRBV18 and TRBJ2-1; TRBD2 matches at 8 bases. The ends lost 3 bases at V and 5 bases at J; junction bases unmatched: 3. Per germline, CDR1 KGHSH and CDR2 LQKENI. The CDR3 extends over 14 amino acids. CDR3 nucleotide sequence: TGTGCCAGCTCACCGGGACTAGGGGACAATGAGCAGTTCTTC. It encodes CASSPGLGDNEQFF.

This clone showed up just a few times. V and J are TRBV27 and TRBJ2-3, with D perhaps TRBD1 (6 bases). The germline CDR1 and CDR2 sequences are MNHEY and SMNVEV (reference sequence). Trimming shortened V by 8 bases and J by 9 bases, and 15 bases separated the two germline ends. CDR3 length: 12 residues. Here the CDR3 DNA reads TGTGCCAGCGGACCGACAGGTTGGACGCAGTATTTT. Translation: CASGPTGWTQYF.

This chain connects TRBV30 to TRBJ2-7; TRBD2 agrees at 12 bases. With V trimmed by 3 bases and J by 2 bases, 2 bases remained unmatched. The CDR3 has 14 amino acids. CDR1 GTSNPN and CDR2 SVGIG come from the germline V gene (reference sequence). CDR3 loop: CAWRGLAGTYEQYF. The CDR3 nucleotides read TGTGCCTGGAGAGGACTAGCGGGAACCTACGAGCAGTACTTC. The full variable domain, completed using reference TRBV30 and TRBJ2-7, is SQTIHQWPATLVQPVGSPLSLECTVEGTSNPNLYWYRQAAGRGLQLLFYSVGIGQISSEVPQNLSASRPQDRQFILSSKKLLLSDSGFYLCAWRGLAGTYEQYFGPGTRLTVT.